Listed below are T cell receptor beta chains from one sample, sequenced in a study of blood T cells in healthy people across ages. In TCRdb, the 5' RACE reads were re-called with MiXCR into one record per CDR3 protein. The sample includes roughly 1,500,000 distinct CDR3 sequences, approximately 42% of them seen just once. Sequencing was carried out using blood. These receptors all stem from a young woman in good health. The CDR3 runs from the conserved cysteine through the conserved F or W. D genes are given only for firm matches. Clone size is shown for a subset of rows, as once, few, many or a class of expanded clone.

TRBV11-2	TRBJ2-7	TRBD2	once	TGTGCCAGCAGCTTAGATCGACTAGCGGGAGTCGTCGACGAGCAGTACTTC	CASSLDRLAGVVDEQYF
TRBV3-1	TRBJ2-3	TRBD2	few	TGTGCCAGCAGCCCAGGACTAGCGGGGGTTGGGGATACGCAGTATTTT	CASSPGLAGVGDTQYF
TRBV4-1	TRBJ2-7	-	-	TGCGCCAGCAGCCACCCCGGGTCTGCCAACGAGCAGTACTTC	CASSHPGSANEQYF
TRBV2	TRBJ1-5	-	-	TGTGCCAGCAGTGACTCGTGGTCTTATAGCAATCAGCCCCAGCATTTT	CASSDSWSYSNQPQHF
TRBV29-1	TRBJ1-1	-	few	TGCAGCGTTGAAGATCAGGGTTACCGAGCTTTCTTT	CSVEDQGYRAFF
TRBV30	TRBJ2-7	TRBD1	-	TGTGCCTGGACCCTCACCGGGACAGGAAAAGGCGAGCAGTACTTC	CAWTLTGTGKGEQYF
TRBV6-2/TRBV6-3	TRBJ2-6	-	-	TGTGCCAGCAGTTACTCGGTGGCTAGCCTTCGGGCCAACGTCCTGACTTTC	CASSYSVASLRANVLTF
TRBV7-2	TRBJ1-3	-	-	TGTGCCAGCAGCAAACGAGCTGGGTCTTCACAGTCTGGAAACACCATATATTTT	CASSKRAGSSQSGNTIYF
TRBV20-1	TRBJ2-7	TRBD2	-	TGCAGTGCAACAACCCTAGCGGGGGGATCCTACGAGCAGTACTTC	CSATTLAGGSYEQYF
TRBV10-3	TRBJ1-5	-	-	TGTGCCATCAGTGAGTCGACGGGGCAGCCCCAGCATTTT	CAISESTGQPQHF
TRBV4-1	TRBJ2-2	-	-	TGCGCCAGCAGCCAAATTACGACCCCCGGGGAGCTGTTTTTT	CASSQITTPGELFF
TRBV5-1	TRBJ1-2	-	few	TGCGCCAGCAGCTTGGTAGGGAGAGCCGATGGCTACACCTTC	CASSLVGRADGYTF
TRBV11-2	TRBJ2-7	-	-	TGTGCCAGCAGCTTAGTCCAGCGGGCTGAAGGTTACGAGCAGTACTTC	CASSLVQRAEGYEQYF
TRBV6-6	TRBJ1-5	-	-	TGTGCCAGCAGCCACAATCAGCCCCAGCATTTT	CASSHNQPQHF
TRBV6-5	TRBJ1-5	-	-	TGTGCCAGCAGTTACTCGACGCCTGGCAGGGAACCGGGTTTCGGCAATCAGCCCCAGCATTTT	CASSYSTPGREPGFGNQPQHF
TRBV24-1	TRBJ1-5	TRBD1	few	TGTGCCACCAGCGACCAAGGGACAGGGGGCCAGCCCCAGCATTTT	CATSDQGTGGQPQHF
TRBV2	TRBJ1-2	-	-	TGTGCCAGCAGTGAAGCGAAGGAATATGGCTACACCTTC	CASSEAKEYGYTF
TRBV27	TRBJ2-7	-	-	TGTGCCAGCACGGGACATAGCAGTTACGAGCAGTACTTC	CASTGHSSYEQYF
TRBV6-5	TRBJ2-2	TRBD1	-	TGTGCCAGCAGTTACGGACAGGGGACAGCCGGGGAGCTGTTTTTT	CASSYGQGTAGELFF
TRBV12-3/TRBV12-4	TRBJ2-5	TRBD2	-	TGTGCCAGCAGCTGGGGCGGACTAGCGGGGTTACAAGAGACCCAGTACTTC	CASSWGGLAGLQETQYF
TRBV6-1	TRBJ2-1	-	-	TGTGCCAGCAGTGGTCTTGAATTGGGAGAGCAGTTCTTC	CASSGLELGEQFF
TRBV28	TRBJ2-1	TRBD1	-	TGTGCCAGCGGTTTATGGGGACAGGGGTACAATGAGCAGTTCTTC	CASGLWGQGYNEQFF
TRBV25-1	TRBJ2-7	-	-	TGTGCCAGCAGTGAAGAAGGGGAGAAAAGCTCCTACGAGCAGTACTTC	CASSEEGEKSSYEQYF
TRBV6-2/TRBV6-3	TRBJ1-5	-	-	TGTGCCAGCAGTTACCGACGAAATCTTGGGACGGTCCGGGAACAGCTCCAGCATTTT	CASSYRRNLGTVREQLQHF
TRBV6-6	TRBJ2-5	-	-	TGTGCCAGCAGCGGGACCGACGAGAAGCAGTACTTC	CASSGTDEKQYF
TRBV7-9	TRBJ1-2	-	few	TGTGCCAGCAGCTTCCCCCCCGGAGCCGGTATCTATGGCTACACCTTC	CASSFPPGAGIYGYTF